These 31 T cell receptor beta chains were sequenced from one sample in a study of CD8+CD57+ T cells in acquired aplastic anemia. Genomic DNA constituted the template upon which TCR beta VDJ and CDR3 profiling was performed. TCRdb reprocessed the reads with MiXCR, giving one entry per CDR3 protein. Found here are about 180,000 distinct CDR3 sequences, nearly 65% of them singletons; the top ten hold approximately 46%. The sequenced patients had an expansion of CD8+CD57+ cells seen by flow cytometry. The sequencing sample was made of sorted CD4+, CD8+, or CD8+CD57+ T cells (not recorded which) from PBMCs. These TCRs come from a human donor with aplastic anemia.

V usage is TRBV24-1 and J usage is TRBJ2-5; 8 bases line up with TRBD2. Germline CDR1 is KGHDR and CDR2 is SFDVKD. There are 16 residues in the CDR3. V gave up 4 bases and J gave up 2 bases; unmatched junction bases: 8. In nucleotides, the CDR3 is TGTGCCACCAGTGACCCCGGGAGGGAGACACAAGAGACCCAGTACTTC. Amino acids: CATSDPGRETQETQYF.

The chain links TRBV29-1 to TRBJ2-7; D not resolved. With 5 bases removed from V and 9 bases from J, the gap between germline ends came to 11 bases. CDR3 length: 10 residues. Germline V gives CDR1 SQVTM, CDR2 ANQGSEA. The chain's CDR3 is CSVNMDGQYF. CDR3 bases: TGCAGCGTTAATATGGACGGGCAGTACTTC.

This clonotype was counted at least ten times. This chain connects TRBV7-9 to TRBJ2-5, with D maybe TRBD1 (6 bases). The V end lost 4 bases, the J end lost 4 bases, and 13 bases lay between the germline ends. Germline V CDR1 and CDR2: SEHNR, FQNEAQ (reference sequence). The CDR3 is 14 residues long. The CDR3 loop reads CASSSSGARETQYF. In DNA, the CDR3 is TGTGCCAGCAGCTCCTCAGGGGCCCGAGAGACCCAGTACTTC. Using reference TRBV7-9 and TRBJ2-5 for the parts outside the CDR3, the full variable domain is DTGVSQNPRHKITKRGQNVTFRCDPISEHNRLYWYRQTLGQGPEFLTYFQNEAQLEKSRLLSDRFSAERPKGSFSTLEIQRTEQGDSAMYLCASSSSGARETQYFGPGTRLLVL.

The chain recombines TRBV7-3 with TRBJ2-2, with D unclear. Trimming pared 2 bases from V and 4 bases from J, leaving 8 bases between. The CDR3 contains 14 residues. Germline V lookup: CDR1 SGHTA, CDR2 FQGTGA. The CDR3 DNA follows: TGTGCCAGCAGCTTACCAGTGGTCACCGGGGAGCTGTTTTTT. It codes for CASSLPVVTGELFF.

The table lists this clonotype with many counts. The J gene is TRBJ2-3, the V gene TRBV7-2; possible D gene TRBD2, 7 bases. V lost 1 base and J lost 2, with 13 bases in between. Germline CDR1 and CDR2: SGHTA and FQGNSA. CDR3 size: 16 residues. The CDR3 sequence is CASSLVPGGPTDTQYF. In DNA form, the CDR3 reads TGTGCCAGCAGCTTAGTTCCCGGGGGGCCCACAGATACGCAGTATTTT.

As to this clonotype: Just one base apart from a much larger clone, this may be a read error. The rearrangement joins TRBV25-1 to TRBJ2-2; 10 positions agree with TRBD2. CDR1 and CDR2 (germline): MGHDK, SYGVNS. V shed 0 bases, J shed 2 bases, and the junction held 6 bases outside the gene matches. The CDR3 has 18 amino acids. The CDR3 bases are TGTGCCAGCAGTGAATATGGGGCTAGCGGGGGAAACACCGGGGAGCTGTTTTTT. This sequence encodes CASSEYGASGGNTGELFF.

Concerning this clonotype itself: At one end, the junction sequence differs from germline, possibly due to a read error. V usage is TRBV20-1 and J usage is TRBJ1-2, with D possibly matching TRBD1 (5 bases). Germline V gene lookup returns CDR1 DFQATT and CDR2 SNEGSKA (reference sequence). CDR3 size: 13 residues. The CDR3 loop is CSLAAGISYGYTF. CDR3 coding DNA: TGTAGTCTGGCCGCAGGGATTTCGTATGGCTACACCTTC.

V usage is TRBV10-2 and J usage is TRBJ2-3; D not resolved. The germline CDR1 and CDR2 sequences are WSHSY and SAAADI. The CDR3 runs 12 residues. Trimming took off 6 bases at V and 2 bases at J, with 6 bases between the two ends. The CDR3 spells CASRTTTDTQYF. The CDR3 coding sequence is TGCGCCAGCAGAACTACCACAGATACGCAGTATTTT.

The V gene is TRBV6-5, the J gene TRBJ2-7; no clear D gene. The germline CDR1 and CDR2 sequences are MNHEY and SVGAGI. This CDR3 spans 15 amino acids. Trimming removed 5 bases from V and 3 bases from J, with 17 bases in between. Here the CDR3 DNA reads TGTGCCAGCAGTCCTCTCGTTGGAACGAACTACGAGCAGTACTTC. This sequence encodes CASSPLVGTNYEQYF.

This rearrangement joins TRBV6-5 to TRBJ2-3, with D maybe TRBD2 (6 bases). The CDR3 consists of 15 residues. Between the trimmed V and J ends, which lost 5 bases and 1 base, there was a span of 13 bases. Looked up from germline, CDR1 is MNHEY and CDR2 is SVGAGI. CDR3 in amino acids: CASSGGWGRTDTQYF. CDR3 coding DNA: TGTGCCAGCAGTGGGGGGTGGGGCCGCACAGATACGCAGTATTTT.

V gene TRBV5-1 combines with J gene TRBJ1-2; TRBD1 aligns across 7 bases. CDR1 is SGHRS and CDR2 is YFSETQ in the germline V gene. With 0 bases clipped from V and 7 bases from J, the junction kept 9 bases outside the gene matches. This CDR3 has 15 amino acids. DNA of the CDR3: TGCGCCAGCAGCTTGGGGGCAGGGGGAGACCTTGGCTACACCTTC. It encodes CASSLGAGGDLGYTF.

Here the CDR3 reads CAISEGDGTEAFF. CDR3 nucleotides: TGTGCCATCAGTGAGGGGGACGGCACTGAAGCTTTCTTT. The rearrangement uses TRBV10-3 and TRBJ1-1, with D maybe TRBD1 (5 bases). Trimming removed 2 bases from V and 4 bases from J, with 8 bases in between. The CDR3 is made up of 13 amino acids. Germline V gives CDR1 ENHRY, CDR2 SYGVKD.

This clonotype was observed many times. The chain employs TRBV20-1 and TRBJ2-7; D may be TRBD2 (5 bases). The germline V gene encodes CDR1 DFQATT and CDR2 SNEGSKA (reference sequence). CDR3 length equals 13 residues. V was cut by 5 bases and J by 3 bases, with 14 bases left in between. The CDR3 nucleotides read TGCAGTGCTCTCATGAAGGAGGACTACGAGCAGTACTTC. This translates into CSALMKEDYEQYF.

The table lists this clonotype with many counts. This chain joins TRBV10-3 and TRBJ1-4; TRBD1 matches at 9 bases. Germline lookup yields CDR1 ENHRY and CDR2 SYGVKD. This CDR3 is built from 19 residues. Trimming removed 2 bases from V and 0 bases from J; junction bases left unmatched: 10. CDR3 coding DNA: TGTGCCATCAGTGAGGGAGGACAGGGGCCCTTTGCAACTAATGAAAAACTGTTTTTT. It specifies CAISEGGQGPFATNEKLFF.

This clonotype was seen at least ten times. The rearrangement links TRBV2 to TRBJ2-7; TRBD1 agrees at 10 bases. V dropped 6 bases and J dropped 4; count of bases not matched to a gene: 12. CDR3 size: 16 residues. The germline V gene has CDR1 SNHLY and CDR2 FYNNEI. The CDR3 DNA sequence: TGTGCCAGCAGGGCCCGGACAGGGGGAATTTCGTACGAGCAGTACTTC. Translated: CASRARTGGISYEQYF.

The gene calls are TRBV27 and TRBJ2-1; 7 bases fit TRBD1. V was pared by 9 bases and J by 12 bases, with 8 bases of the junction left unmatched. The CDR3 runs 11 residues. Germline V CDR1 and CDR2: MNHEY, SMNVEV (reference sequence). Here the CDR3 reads CASNTRDRQFF. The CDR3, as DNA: TGTGCCAGTAATACCCGGGACAGGCAGTTCTTC.

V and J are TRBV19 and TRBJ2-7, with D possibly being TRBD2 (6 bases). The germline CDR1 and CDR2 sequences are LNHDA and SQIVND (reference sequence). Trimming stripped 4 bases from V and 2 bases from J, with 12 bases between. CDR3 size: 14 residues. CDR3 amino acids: CASSTQRAAYEQYF. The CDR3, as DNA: TGTGCCAGTAGTACCCAGCGGGCGGCCTACGAGCAGTACTTC.

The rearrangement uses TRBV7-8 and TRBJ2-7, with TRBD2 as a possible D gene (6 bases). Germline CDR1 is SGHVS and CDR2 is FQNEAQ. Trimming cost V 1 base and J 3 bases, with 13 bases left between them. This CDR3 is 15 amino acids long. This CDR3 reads CASSLGPAGNYEQYF. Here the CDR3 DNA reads TGTGCCAGCAGCTTAGGGCCCGCGGGAAACTACGAGCAGTACTTC.

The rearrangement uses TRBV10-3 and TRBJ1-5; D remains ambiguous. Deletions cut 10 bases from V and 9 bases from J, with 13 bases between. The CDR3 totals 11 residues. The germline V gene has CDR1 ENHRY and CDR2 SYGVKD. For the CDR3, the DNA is TGTGCCAGCAGGTCTGGTCCGCCCCAGCATTTT. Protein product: CASRSGPPQHF.

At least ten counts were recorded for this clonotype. CDR3 DNA: TGTGCCAGCAGTTCCGGGACAGACCCCTACGAGCAGTACTTC. Translated: CASSSGTDPYEQYF. The chain links TRBV12-3 or TRBV12-4 to TRBJ2-7, with 7 bases identical to TRBD1. Trimming at V came to 4 bases and at J to 2 bases, leaving 5 bases not matched to a gene. The CDR3 covers 14 residues.

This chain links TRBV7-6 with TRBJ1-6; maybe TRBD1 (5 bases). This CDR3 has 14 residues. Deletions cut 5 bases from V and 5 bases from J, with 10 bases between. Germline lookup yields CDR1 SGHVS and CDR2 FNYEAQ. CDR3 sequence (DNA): TGTGCCAGCAGCCACATAGGGGATAATTCACCCCTCCACTTT. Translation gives CASSHIGDNSPLHF.

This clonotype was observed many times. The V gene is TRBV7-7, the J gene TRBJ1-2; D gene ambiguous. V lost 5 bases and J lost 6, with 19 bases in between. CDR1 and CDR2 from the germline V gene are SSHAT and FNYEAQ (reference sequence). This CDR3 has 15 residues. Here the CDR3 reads CASSPPVISEDGYTF. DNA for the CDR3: TGTGCCAGCAGCCCCCCCGTTATCTCGGAGGATGGCTACACCTTC.

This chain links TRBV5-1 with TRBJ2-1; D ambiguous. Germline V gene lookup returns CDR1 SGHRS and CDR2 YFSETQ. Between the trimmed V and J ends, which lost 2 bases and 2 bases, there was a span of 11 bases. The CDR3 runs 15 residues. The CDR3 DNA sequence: TGCGCCAGCAGCTTAGATGGTAACACCTACAATGAGCAGTTCTTC. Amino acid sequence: CASSLDGNTYNEQFF.

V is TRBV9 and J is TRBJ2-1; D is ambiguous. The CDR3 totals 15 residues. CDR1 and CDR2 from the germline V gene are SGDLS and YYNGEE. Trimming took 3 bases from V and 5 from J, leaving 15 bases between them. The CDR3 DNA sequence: TGTGCCAGCAGCGCCAGCGCACTATCAAACAATGAGCAGTTCTTC. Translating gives CASSASALSNNEQFF.

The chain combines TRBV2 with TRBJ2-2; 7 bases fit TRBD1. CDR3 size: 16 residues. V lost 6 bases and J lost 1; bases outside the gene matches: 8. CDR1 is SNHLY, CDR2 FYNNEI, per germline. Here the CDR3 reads CASRRSGTENTGELFF. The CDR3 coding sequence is TGTGCCAGCAGGAGGAGTGGGACAGAGAACACCGGGGAGCTGTTTTTT.

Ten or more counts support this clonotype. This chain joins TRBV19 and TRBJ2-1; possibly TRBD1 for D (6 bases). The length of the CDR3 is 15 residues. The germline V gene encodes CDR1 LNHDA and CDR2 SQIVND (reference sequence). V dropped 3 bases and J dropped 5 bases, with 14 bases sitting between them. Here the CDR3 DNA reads TGTGCCAGTAGTATTGGGCAGGGGATCGACAATGAGCAGTTCTTC. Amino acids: CASSIGQGIDNEQFF.

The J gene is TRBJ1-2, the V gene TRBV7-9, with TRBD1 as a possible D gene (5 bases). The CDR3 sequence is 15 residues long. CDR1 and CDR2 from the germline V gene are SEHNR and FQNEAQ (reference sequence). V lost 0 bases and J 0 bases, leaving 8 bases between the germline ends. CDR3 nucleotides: TGTGCCAGCAGCTTAGCGCAGGGCCCTAACTATGGCTACACCTTC. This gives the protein CASSLAQGPNYGYTF.

CDR3 sequence reads: CSAYHPGLVGPETQYF. As DNA, the CDR3 is TGCAGTGCTTATCATCCGGGACTAGTGGGTCCAGAGACCCAGTACTTC. V gene TRBV20-1 combines with J gene TRBJ2-5, with 8 bases identical to TRBD2. Germline values: CDR1 DFQATT, CDR2 SNEGSKA (reference sequence). The CDR3 covers 16 residues. V gave up 5 bases and J gave up 4 bases; unmatched junction bases: 15.

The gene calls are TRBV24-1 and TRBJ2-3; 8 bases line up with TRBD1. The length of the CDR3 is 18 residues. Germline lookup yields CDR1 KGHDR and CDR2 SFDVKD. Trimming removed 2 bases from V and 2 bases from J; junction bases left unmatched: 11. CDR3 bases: TGTGCCACCAGTGATTCAGTGCAGGGGGCGGAAACCACAGATACGCAGTATTTT. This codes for CATSDSVQGAETTDTQYF.

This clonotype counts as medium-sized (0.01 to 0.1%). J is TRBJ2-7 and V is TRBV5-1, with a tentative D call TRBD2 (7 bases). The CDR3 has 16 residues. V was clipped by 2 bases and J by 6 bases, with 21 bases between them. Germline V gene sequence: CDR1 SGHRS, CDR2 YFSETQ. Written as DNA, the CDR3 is TGCGCCAGCAGCTTTGCCGGGGGGCCTGGTCTTGGCGAGCAGTACTTC. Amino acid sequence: CASSFAGGPGLGEQYF.

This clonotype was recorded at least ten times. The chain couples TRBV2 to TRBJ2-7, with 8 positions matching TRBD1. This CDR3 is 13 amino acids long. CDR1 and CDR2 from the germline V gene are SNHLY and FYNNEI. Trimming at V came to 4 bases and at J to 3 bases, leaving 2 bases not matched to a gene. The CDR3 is CASSVGQDYEQYF. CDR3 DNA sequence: TGTGCCAGCAGTGTGGGACAGGACTACGAGCAGTACTTC.